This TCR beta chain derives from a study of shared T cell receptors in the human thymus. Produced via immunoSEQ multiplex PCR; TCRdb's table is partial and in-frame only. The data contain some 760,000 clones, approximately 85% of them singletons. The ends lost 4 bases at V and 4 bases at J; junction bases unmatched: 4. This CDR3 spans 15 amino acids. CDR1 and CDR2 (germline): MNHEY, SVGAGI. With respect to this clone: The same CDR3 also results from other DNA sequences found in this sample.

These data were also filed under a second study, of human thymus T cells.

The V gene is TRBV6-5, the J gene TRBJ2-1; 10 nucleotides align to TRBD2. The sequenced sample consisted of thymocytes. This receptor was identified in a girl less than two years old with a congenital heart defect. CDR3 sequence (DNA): TGTGCCAGCAGTTTAGCGGGGGGTGCTTACAATGAGCAGTTCTTC. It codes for CASSLAGGAYNEQFF.